This T cell receptor (beta chain) is drawn from a study of cytomegalovirus exposure and HLA in healthy donors (dated by TCRdb to the late 2010s). Study-wide context: An earlier analysis of 587 of the donors reported approximately 300 Gb of sequence data and 117 million unique TCR beta sequences obtained from roughly 170 million T cells. An early release covering 500 to 750 HLA-typed donors comprised 250 to 350 gigabases of sequencing data and about 90 million unique TCR sequences. Of the 350 to 450 genotyped donors, approximately 83% fell in the genetic ancestry cluster associated with self-reported Caucasian donors. The study was designed to test whether signatures of past pathogen exposure could be identified by cataloging public T cell receptors. The T cell repertoires of about 700 subjects were profiled by immunosequencing and related to cytomegalovirus serostatus. A separate validation cohort of approximately 130 different subjects was used in addition to the approximately 700-subject first cohort. To predict cytomegalovirus infection status, the study combined high-throughput TCR immunosequencing, statistical association of individual TCRs with disease status, and machine learning. In a later analysis, previously published TCR beta repertoires from 550 to 750 donors were re-analyzed and high-resolution HLA genotyping was added so that TCR occurrence patterns could be studied. Rather than using new phenotypic data, the later analysis identified candidate immune exposures from TCR beta sequences and from how often those sequences occurred across donors. An earlier analysis of several hundred of the donors used high-throughput TCR beta sequencing to judge whether each TCR beta V gene segment behaved as functional or pseudogenic. Donor age, sex, ethnicity and CMV serostatus were compiled together with the repertoire data. A later genetic analysis used genome-wide SNP genotypes for about 55% of the 666 donors, treating that subset as a discovery cohort. Every repertoire in the discovery cohort had been generated on one and the same sequencing platform. HLA typing covered class I and class II loci at four-digit resolution. Typing coverage differed by locus: A, B, C, DRB1 and DQB1 were typed in about 620-640 donors, DQA1 in around 500, DPA1 in approximately 610, and DPB1 in 400 to 490. About five DR-DQ haplotypes were handled as single units for association and clustering, since linkage in the cohort was strong. Among some 410 genotyped donors of the cohort, an average of approximately 240,000 unique TCR beta nucleotide sequences were sequenced per donor, 15% to 20% of them non-productive.

For this clone: Its target antigen remains unknown. Nothing much larger sits one base from this clone, and base qualities are not available.

V is pruned by 5 bases and J by 4 bases, leaving 4 bases of the junction without a gene match. From the cysteine through the phenylalanine, the CDR3 covers 14 amino acids. Just the 42-base CDR3 DNA is kept, in frame starting at base 1. Taken from the germline V gene, the CDR1 and CDR2 loops are MNHNS and SASEGT. Library generation was performed with the immunoSEQ multiplex PCR assay. A mixture of 60 forward primers for TCR Vbeta segments and 13 reverse primers for TCR Jbeta segments was used in the multiplex PCR. Amplification of the CDR3 region of rearranged TCR beta genes was performed with a multiplex PCR assay on genomic DNA. Amplified TCR beta libraries were sequenced as 87-base-pair reads on the Illumina HiSeq System. The published analysis was carried out like this. In a later analysis, around 80 million unique TCR beta chains were counted across the roughly 670 repertoires, and about 9.9 million of these chains were shared by at least two donors. Raw reads were error-corrected and collapsed into unique sequences with a nearest-neighbor algorithm that merged closely related sequences to remove PCR and sequencing errors. CDR3 sequences were aligned to IMGT reference sequences to assign V, D and J gene segments. Each retained sequence needed at least a six-nucleotide match to both a V gene segment and a J gene segment. A rearrangement counted as productive if the CDR3 had no stop codons and remained in frame with V and J, and every other rearrangement counted as non-productive. CDR3 was defined by IMGT convention, running from the second conserved V-encoded cysteine to the conserved J-encoded phenylalanine. The earlier analysis of fewer than 700 of the donors excluded sequences that lacked an unambiguous match to a single V gene segment. An earlier analysis of some 610 of the donors called V segments functional above 56.7% productive rearrangements and segregating when the between-donor standard deviation exceeded 5%. A statistical classification framework was built to diagnose cytomegalovirus status from the catalog of TCR beta chain sequences. In a later analysis, V and J genes were assigned by comparing TCR nucleotide sequences against IMGT/GENE-DB human TR gene sequences. A later analysis assigned CDR3 sequences and most-parsimonious VDJ recombination scenarios with the TCRdist pipeline. A later analysis defined each TCR beta chain by its CDR3 amino acid sequence plus V-gene family, and excluded reads lacking a unique V-gene family. In a later analysis, 450 to 600 highly shared, low-generation-probability nucleotide sequences were removed to address suspected cross-contamination and a sequencing artifact. A later analysis calculated a clonal expansion index for each public chain from normalized within-repertoire ranks of inferred template counts. In a later analysis, generation probabilities were computed using a VDJ recombination model fitted to out-of-frame rearrangements, and the results were checked against IGoR. In a later analysis, TCR-TCR, TCR-HLA and TCR-CMV co-occurrence was scored with hypergeometric tests, and a repertoire-size bias correction was applied to TCR pairs. To estimate false discovery rates, a later analysis permuted the HLA or CMV assignments 20 times. In a later analysis, co-occurring TCRs were grouped using DBSCAN, and TCRdist sequence similarity was added for clustering within HLA-allele-positive subsets. Repertoires with fewer than 30,000 or more than 120,000 public chains, plus five repertoires with anomalous nucleotide sharing, were excluded from co-occurrence clustering. The source is immuneACCESS, and TCRdb retained only in-frame sequences with V and J called. Part of the clones is not carried over; for the studies checked, unresolved V genes explain less than half of this, and the remainder is unexplained. That table supplies the V and J calls and clone size; D and trimming were determined from the DNA. The sample records some 140,000 clones, approximately 79% of which are singletons. The ten largest clones represent about 1% of the sample.

Paper-wide results and their limitations: A later analysis found that HLA-associated TCR beta chains were more clonally expanded and had lower generation probabilities than equally common non-associated chains. Broadly in line with IMGT annotations, most TCR beta V segments showed up in productive rearrangements about 87% or about 30% of the time in an earlier analysis of some 590 of the donors. While some public TCRs were present in many individuals, most TCR sequences turned up only very rarely across donors. Because counts were too low, seventeen rarely observed V segments, including chromosome 9 orphons, were excluded from the earlier analysis of roughly 580 of the donors. In vitro tests confirmed that a few of the cytomegalovirus-associated TCR beta chains recognize cytomegalovirus antigens. In a later analysis, TCR association rates were found to vary across HLA loci, with the most associated TCRs seen for DRB1 alleles and the fewest for HLA-C alleles. The classifier was reported to diagnose cytomegalovirus status with high specificity and sensitivity in both the original and validation cohorts. Only TCR beta chains were sequenced in this cohort, and the absence of alpha or paired-chain data limited detectable features. V-gene and J-gene trimming of TCR beta chains was associated with a missense DCLRE1C variant in a later genetic analysis, and the association was replicated in an independent cohort. According to a later analysis, parvovirus B19, influenza, CMV and Epstein-Barr virus appeared linked to several top co-occurrence clusters. The presence/absence analyses assumed that sequencing depth was roughly uniform across donors, and that assumption may not be true. In a later genetic analysis, fewer N-insertions in productive TCRs were reported among donors in an Asian-associated ancestry cluster than the roughly 670-donor mean. When HLA alleles, especially DR and DQ, strongly co-occurred, attributing TCR associations to individual alleles was difficult. Because HLA typing was missing for some donors at each locus, association tests included only the typed subset. Correlated functional status among segregating V segments might reflect linkage disequilibrium, but an unknown experimental factor could not be ruled out. The authors suggested that the approach could potentially be generalized to other disease states and immunological phenotypes. A cluster of highly shared sequence variants was judged likely to represent a technical artifact of the sequencing pipeline. Immune exposure information for the cohort was limited to CMV serostatus. A further reported finding was that TCR beta sequences accurately predicted the HLA-A and HLA-B alleles for most subjects in the first cohort. Specific HLA alleles were associated with over 15,000 TCR beta sequences at a false discovery rate of 0.05 in a later analysis. The study gave a list of about 160 TCR beta chains associated with cytomegalovirus. Some IMGT-functional V segments, including TRBV6-2 and TRBV6-3, could not be told apart with the 87-base-pair reads, so those segments were excluded. Most CMV-associated TCR beta chains appeared to be HLA-restricted in a later analysis, and the HLA associations seemed to be driven largely by CMV exposure.

The cohort comprised hundreds of healthy bone marrow donors. At the time of sampling, every cohort member was nominally healthy, though immune exposures that went unrecorded were likely present. The donor tested CMV seronegative, placing the donor among the 300 to 400 seronegative members of the cohort. Each donor provided a peripheral blood sample, and peripheral blood mononuclear cells were used for TCR beta sequencing. Genomic DNA was extracted from the blood cell samples with the Qiagen DNeasy Blood Extraction Kit. Rearrangement joined TRBV6-1 to TRBJ1-5, with 8 junctional bases fitting TRBD1. This sequence originates from a man younger than 30 in good health and CMV-seronegative. What was sequenced was PBMCs. The CDR3 in this case is CASSQQGVNQPQHF. The bases are TGTGCCAGCAGTCAACAGGGGGTTAATCAGCCCCAGCATTTT.